Each of the 9 T cell receptor beta chains below was sequenced from the same sample in a study of shared clonotypes between healthy human individuals. Sequencing was performed with immunoSEQ multiplex PCR; in TCRdb, only in-frame clones are kept and a portion is missing. The sample has more than 2 million clones; 90% to 96% are singletons. Sequencing used naive CD4+ T cells sorted from blood. Subset indicated: CD45RA+ positively selected. The receptor source for this set is a man aged 18 to 30 in good health.

The chain links TRBV7-9 to TRBJ1-1; D is possibly TRBD1 (5 bases). This CDR3 spans 14 amino acids. Deletions cut 5 bases from V and 2 bases from J, with 12 bases between. Germline V gene sequence: CDR1 SEHNR, CDR2 FQNEAQ (reference sequence). The CDR3 here is CASSQRTLNTEAFF. The CDR3, as DNA: TGTGCCAGCAGCCAACGGACACTTAACACTGAAGCTTTCTTT.

V gene TRBV6-1 combines with J gene TRBJ1-5, with D possibly TRBD1 on 6 matching bases. Per germline, CDR1 MNHNS and CDR2 SASEGT. The CDR3 sequence is 15 residues long. The V gene lost 2 bases and the J gene lost 5 bases, with 13 bases spanning the gap. CDR3 DNA sequence: TGTGCCAGCAGTGAAATCGGGGCAGGGGATCAGCCCCAGCATTTT. Protein product: CASSEIGAGDQPQHF.

The rearrangement joins TRBV25-1 to TRBJ1-5; 8 bases map to TRBD1. The CDR3 is 15 residues long. The ends lost 4 bases at V and 2 bases at J; junction bases unmatched: 4. CDR1 MGHDK and CDR2 SYGVNS come from the germline V gene. The CDR3 nucleotides read TGTGCCAGCAGTGCTGGACAGGGCGGCAATCAGCCCCAGCATTTT. It is translated as CASSAGQGGNQPQHF.

Notes on this clone: Other DNA sequences in this specimen translate into the identical CDR3. V gene TRBV10-3 combines with J gene TRBJ2-3; maybe TRBD2 (5 bases). The V end was cut by 8 bases, the J end by 3 bases, with 9 bases between. Per germline, CDR1 ENHRY and CDR2 SYGVKD. The length of the CDR3 is 12 residues. CDR3 region: CAISPGTDTQYF. CDR3 sequence (DNA): TGTGCCATCTCGCCGGGAACAGATACGCAGTATTTT.

This clone was detected only a few times. The J gene is TRBJ1-6, the V gene TRBV2; TRBD1 aligns across 7 bases. Germline V CDR1 and CDR2: SNHLY, FYNNEI. This CDR3 has 15 residues. The ends lost 6 bases at V and 6 bases at J; junction bases unmatched: 8. CDR3 sequence: CASRAGTDANSPLHF. The CDR3 DNA is TGTGCCAGCAGGGCCGGGACAGACGCTAATTCACCCCTCCACTTT.

The chain carries TRBV10-3 and TRBJ1-1; D is unresolved. V lost 0 bases and J 1 base, leaving 6 bases between the germline ends. In germline, CDR1 is ENHRY, CDR2 SYGVKD. The CDR3 covers 14 residues. CDR3 DNA: TGTGCCATCAGTGAGTCGAGTAAGAACACTGAAGCTTTCTTT. It translates to CAISESSKNTEAFF.

The V call is TRBV5-1, the J call TRBJ1-2, with D possibly TRBD1 on 5 matching bases. The CDR3 is 14 residues long. V was cut by 4 bases and J by 0 bases, with 10 bases left in between. Per germline, CDR1 SGHRS and CDR2 YFSETQ. The CDR3 DNA sequence: TGCGCCAGCAGCATTTGGGGGGCTAACTATGGCTACACCTTC. Its protein is CASSIWGANYGYTF.

This chain joins TRBV7-2 and TRBJ1-2; D is ambiguous. V lost 4 bases and J lost 4, with 13 bases in between. The CDR3 runs 14 residues. CDR1 is SGHTA, CDR2 FQGNSA, per germline. CDR3 amino acids: CASSSPGRSYGYTF. CDR3 DNA: TGTGCCAGCAGCTCACCAGGACGGTCCTATGGCTACACCTTC.

This chain uses TRBV7-2 with TRBJ1-4; no clear D. This CDR3 contains 14 residues. The V and J ends lost 3 bases and 4 bases respectively, with 9 bases between them. Germline values: CDR1 SGHTA, CDR2 FQGNSA. The DNA of the CDR3 is TGTGCCAGCAGCTTGTGGAAGATTAATGAAAAACTGTTTTTT. It specifies CASSLWKINEKLFF. Complete variable domain (other parts from reference TRBV7-2 and TRBJ1-4): GAGVSQSPSNKVTEKGKDVELRCDPISGHTALYWYRQSLGQGLEFLIYFQGNSAPDKSGLPSDRFSAERTGGSVSTLTIQRTQQEDSAVYLCASSLWKINEKLFFGSGTQLSVL.